Listed below are T cell receptor beta chains from one sample, sequenced in a study of metastatic and nonmetastatic thyroid tumors. Through MiXCR, TCRdb re-clonotyped the PCR reads. This sample yields about 24,000 clones, of which about 21% are seen a single time; 10% to 15% belongs to the top ten. The sequencing sample was made of blood. The source is a male donor with papillary thyroid cancer or a benign thyroid nodule (not recorded which). Some clones in this sample may be carry-over from other donors' samples. Both conserved end residues are part of each CDR3. The D gene is left open where the match is weak. A row's size may be missing; if present it is once, few, many or a size class.

many	TRBV29-1	-	TRBJ2-1	CSVVPVNYNEQFF	TGCAGCGTTGTGCCGGTAAATTACAATGAGCAGTTCTTC
many	TRBV20-1	TRBD2	TRBJ2-7	CSASFPGGSYEQYF	TGCAGTGCTAGTTTCCCGGGGGGGTCCTACGAGCAGTACTTC
medium-sized	TRBV6-5	-	TRBJ2-2	CASSYSKGDANTGELFF	TGTGCCAGCAGTTACTCGAAGGGAGACGCGAACACCGGGGAGCTGTTTTTT
-	TRBV20-1	-	TRBJ2-2	CSAIGAGANTGELFF	TGCAGTGCTATTGGAGCGGGCGCGAACACCGGGGAGCTGTTTTTT
-	TRBV6-2/TRBV6-3	-	TRBJ1-1	CASSYRQPQNQEAFF	TGTGCCAGCAGTTACCGACAGCCCCAGAATCAAGAAGCTTTCTTT
many	TRBV5-4	TRBD2	TRBJ2-5	CASSLLVSGGETQYF	TGTGCCAGCAGCCTGCTGGTCTCGGGGGGGGAGACCCAGTACTTC
-	TRBV5-5	TRBD1	TRBJ2-7	CASSPAPGQDFYEQYF	TGTGCCAGCAGCCCAGCTCCGGGACAGGATTTCTACGAGCAGTACTTC
medium-sized	TRBV20-1	TRBD2	TRBJ2-3	CSASGLAGGRLIDTQYF	TGCAGTGCGTCGGGACTAGCGGGAGGACGTTTGATAGATACGCAGTATTTT
-	TRBV6-2/TRBV6-3	-	TRBJ1-5	CASSYSGAIFQGQPQHF	TGTGCCAGCAGTTACTCCGGGGCTATATTCCAAGGTCAGCCCCAGCATTTT
medium-sized	TRBV6-2/TRBV6-3	-	TRBJ2-7	CASSLDQRYEQYF	TGTGCCAGCAGTTTGGACCAACGCTACGAGCAGTACTTC
few	TRBV15	-	TRBJ2-2	CATSRDRNGANTGELFF	TGTGCCACCAGCAGAGATCGTAACGGGGCGAACACCGGGGAGCTGTTTTTT
few	TRBV5-6	TRBD1	TRBJ1-5	CASSLGTGESNQPQHF	TGTGCCAGCAGCCTAGGGACAGGGGAGAGTAATCAACCCCAGCATTTT
few	TRBV6-4	-	TRBJ2-2	CASSEEGSNTGELFF	TGTGCCAGCAGTGAAGAGGGCTCGAACACCGGTGAGCTGTTTTTT
-	TRBV20-1	TRBD2	TRBJ2-1	CSADDRREFNNEQFF	TGCAGTGCTGACGACCGGCGGGAGTTCAACAATGAGCAGTTCTTC
many	TRBV6-1	-	TRBJ1-1	CASSEASGTRAEAFF	TGTGCCAGCAGTGAAGCCTCCGGGACAAGGGCTGAAGCTTTCTTT
-	TRBV7-9	-	TRBJ2-5	CASSLTSTVGETQYF	TGTGCCAGCAGCTTAACGTCTACCGTAGGAGAGACCCAGTACTTC
few	TRBV29-1	TRBD1	TRBJ2-7	CSVGDRGYEQYF	TGCAGCGTTGGGGACAGGGGCTACGAGCAGTACTTC
many	TRBV5-4	-	TRBJ2-7	CASSPKDGSPYEQYF	TGTGCCAGCAGCCCAAAGGACGGAAGCCCCTACGAGCAGTATTTC
many	TRBV5-1	TRBD1	TRBJ2-5	CASSLNRGPKETQYF	TGCGCCAGCAGCTTGAACAGGGGCCCGAAAGAGACCCAGTACTTC
many	TRBV11-1	-	TRBJ2-7	CASSSTTGGDSYEQYF	TGTGCCAGCAGCTCAACCACAGGGGGGGACTCCTACGAGCAGTACTTC
many	TRBV27	TRBD1	TRBJ2-5	CASSTGTAPETQYF	TGTGCCAGCAGTACAGGGACAGCACCAGAGACCCAGTACTTC
many	TRBV7-3	TRBD2	TRBJ2-1	CASSLTSGSLLVEQFF	TGTGCCAGCAGCTTAACTAGCGGGAGCTTATTAGTCGAGCAGTTCTTC
medium-sized	TRBV7-6	-	TRBJ1-1	CASSLEAVNTEAFF	TGTGCCAGCAGCTTAGAAGCGGTGAACACTGAAGCTTTCTTT
few	TRBV12-3/TRBV12-4	-	TRBJ1-5	CASILYAGNHPQHF	TGTGCCAGCATTTTATACGCGGGCAATCATCCCCAGCATTTT
few	TRBV6-2/TRBV6-3	TRBD2	TRBJ2-3	CASSYARSGSKDTQYF	TGTGCCAGCAGTTACGCTAGGAGCGGGAGTAAAGATACGCAGTATTTT
many	TRBV12-5	-	TRBJ2-2	CASGIMNTGELFF	TGTGCTAGTGGTATAATGAACACCGGGGAGCTGTTTTTT
-	TRBV27	TRBD2	TRBJ2-7	CASSFPGGYDQYF	TGTGCCAGCAGTTTTCCGGGGGGGTACGATCAATACTTC
many	TRBV6-1	-	TRBJ1-4	CASSLYPGQGSTNEKLFF	TGTGCCAGCAGCCTTTACCCGGGCCAGGGATCAACTAATGAAAAACTGTTTTTT
once	TRBV20-1	TRBD2	TRBJ2-7	CSARDQREVRYEQYF	TGCAGTGCTAGAGATCAGCGGGAAGTTAGGTACGAGCAGTACTTC
-	TRBV20-1	-	TRBJ1-5	CSALGALGGSLQRPQHF	TGCAGTGCCCTCGGGGCCTTAGGGGGATCCCTACAAAGGCCCCAGCATTTT
-	TRBV27	TRBD2	TRBJ2-1	CASSAPLAGVRYNEQFF	TGTGCCAGCAGTGCCCCTCTAGCGGGAGTACGCTACAATGAGCAGTTCTTC
many	TRBV4-2	-	TRBJ2-2	CASSQWTGELFF	TGTGCCAGCAGCCAATGGACAGGGGAGCTGTTTTTT
once	TRBV14	-	TRBJ1-3	CASSPLGGGRGNTIYF	TGTGCCAGCAGCCCCCTTGGTGGGGGACGTGGAAACACCATATATTTT
-	TRBV6-7	-	TRBJ1-6	CASDEHSCGSPLHF	TGTGCCAGCGACGAGCACTCCTGTGGGTCACCCCTCCACTTT
-	TRBV5-1	-	TRBJ2-1	CASRSGRGDEQFF	TGCGCCAGCAGATCGGGTCGAGGGGATGAGCAGTTCTTC
-	TRBV7-3	-	TRBJ2-5	CASSLTQGGTQYF	TGTGCCAGCAGCCTAACCCAGGGGGGGACCCAGTACTTC
many	TRBV5-1	-	TRBJ2-1	CASSLPSAQGEQFF	TGCGCCAGCAGCCTCCCCTCCGCCCAAGGTGAGCAGTTCTTC
many	TRBV24-1	-	TRBJ1-1	CATRETAHEAFF	TGTGCCACCCGCGAGACAGCCCATGAAGCTTTCTTT
few	TRBV19	-	TRBJ2-4	CASSMGAGGWSIQYF	TGTGCCAGTAGTATGGGGGCAGGGGGGTGGAGCATTCAGTACTTC
-	TRBV9	TRBD2	TRBJ2-1	CASSVGASGSPSYNEQFF	TGTGCCAGCAGCGTAGGGGCTAGCGGGAGTCCATCCTACAATGAGCAGTTCTTC
once	TRBV5-1	-	TRBJ2-5	CASSLDQWETRYF	TGCGCCAGCAGCTTGGACCAGTGGGAGACCAGGTACTTC
few	TRBV6-1	TRBD2	TRBJ2-1	CASSAHLAGGRNEQFF	TGTGCCAGCAGTGCCCACCTAGCGGGAGGGAGGAATGAGCAGTTCTTC
-	TRBV4-2	-	TRBJ2-1	CASSQPTRGSSYNEQFF	TGTGCCAGCAGCCAACCCACACGGGGGAGCTCCTACAATGAGCAGTTCTTC
many	TRBV7-9	-	TRBJ2-7	CASVSYRREQYF	TGTGCCAGCGTCAGTTACCGCCGCGAGCAGTACTTC
few	TRBV7-3	-	TRBJ2-1	CASSLTGGPENEQFF	TGTGCCAGCAGCTTAACGGGGGGCCCCGAAAATGAGCAGTTCTTC